This T cell receptor (beta chain) stems from a study of T cell repertoires in cytomegalovirus infection. Study-wide context: The public TCR beta signatures pointed to both CMV infection and matching HLA type. Study results and limitations: Cumulative frequency (of public TCR beta family members) identified carriers of CMV plus the relevant HLA. Ex vivo responses were dominated by HLA-C-restricted CMV-specific TCR beta clonotypes.

The germline V gene has CDR1 KGHDR and CDR2 SFDVKD. V shed 3 bases, J shed 4 bases, and the junction held 7 bases outside the gene matches. CDR3 length equals 15 residues. As to this clonotype: Its antigen is undetermined.

Each CDR3 protein is one row after TCRdb ran MiXCR on the reads. The data contain approximately 130,000 distinct CDR3 sequences, more than 20% of them seen just once; the ten biggest clones take up 34%. This TCR came from a human donor in good health (CMV status not recorded). Some clones in this sample may be carry-over from other donors' samples. The rearrangement joins TRBV24-1 to TRBJ1-2, with 7 nucleotides matching TRBD1. Material for sequencing was PBMCs, sequenced either directly or after in vitro stimulation (not recorded which). DNA for the CDR3: TGTGCCACCAGTGATCCGACAGGGTGGGCCTATGGCTACACCTTC. It specifies CATSDPTGWAYGYTF.